This TCR beta chain was sequenced for a study of shared clonotypes between healthy human individuals. CDR1 and CDR2 from the germline V gene are SEHNR and FQNEAQ (reference sequence). Deletions cut 8 bases from V and 6 bases from J, with 10 bases between. CDR3 length equals 12 residues. Study outcomes and limitations: Larger estimated richness was generally seen in naive subsets than in memory subsets.

The protocol was immunoSEQ multiplex PCR, while the TCRdb copy is restricted to in-frame clones and leaves out a portion. The sample gives about 2.1 million clones, around 93% of which show up once; about 1.7% is in the top ten. This clone was seen a few times. What it binds is unknown. Terminally differentiated effector memory CD45RA+ cells were left out of the naive CD8 fraction, which was CD45RO-negative and positively selected for CCR7. This clonotype originated in a man aged 18 to 29 in good health. Some clones in this sample may be carry-over from other donors' samples. V and J are TRBV7-9 and TRBJ1-4; D remains unclear. The source material was naive CD8+ T cells from PBMCs. The CDR3: CASPGQDEKLFF. CDR3 nucleotides: TGTGCCAGCCCCGGGCAGGATGAAAAACTGTTTTTT.